Listed below are T cell receptor beta chains from one sample, sequenced in a study of T cell responses to AZD1222 COVID-19 vaccine. Data came from immunoSEQ multiplex PCR; TCRdb stores just in-frame clones and leaves some out. The sample contains more than 50,000 clones, nearly 90% of which appear only once. Specimen: peripheral blood, collected on day 0 of AZD1222 vaccination. Receptors were obtained from an adult in good health. Both conserved end residues are part of each CDR3. The D gene is left open where the match is weak.

V: TRBV21-1; J: TRBJ1-1; D: NA; CDR3: CASSKRPSRMNTEAFF
V: TRBV29-1; J: TRBJ2-3; D: TRBD1; CDR3: CSVGQANTQYF
V: TRBV28; J: TRBJ2-3; D: TRBD2; CDR3: CASSDPRSGLVADTQYF
V: TRBV28; J: TRBJ2-2; D: NA; CDR3: CASSPQYTGELFF
V: TRBV24-1; J: TRBJ1-1; D: NA; CDR3: CATSKTGPNTEAFF
V: TRBV28; J: TRBJ1-1; D: NA; CDR3: CASRMRGLKDEAFF
V: TRBV30; J: TRBJ1-4; D: NA; CDR3: CAWSAIQGGEKLFF
V: TRBV19; J: TRBJ2-6; D: NA; CDR3: CASSTTSGASNSGANVLTF
V: TRBV5-1; J: TRBJ1-1; D: NA; CDR3: CASSPGMAENTEAFF
V: TRBV6-5; J: TRBJ2-3; D: TRBD1; CDR3: CASSYPPGTGADTQYF
V: TRBV15; J: TRBJ1-1; D: TRBD1; CDR3: CATSRQKTGKNTEAFF
V: TRBV11-1; J: TRBJ2-5; D: NA; CDR3: CASSVGETQYF
V: TRBV5-1; J: TRBJ1-4; D: NA; CDR3: CASSLARGSTNEKLFF
V: TRBV7-6; J: TRBJ2-7; D: TRBD2; CDR3: CASRPPSGGAYEQYF
V: TRBV14; J: TRBJ1-2; D: TRBD1; CDR3: CASSPGQAYGYTF
V: TRBV5-1; J: TRBJ2-1; D: TRBD1; CDR3: CASSPGQGSYNEQFF
V: TRBV28; J: TRBJ2-1; D: TRBD2; CDR3: CASSLGRGGQFF
V: TRBV30; J: TRBJ1-5; D: NA; CDR3: CAWSRQGNQPQHF
V: TRBV16; J: TRBJ2-2; D: NA; CDR3: CASSLQDRNTGELFF
V: TRBV18; J: TRBJ1-2; D: NA; CDR3: CASSPSTENYGYTF
V: TRBV3-1/TRBV3-2; J: TRBJ2-7; D: NA; CDR3: CASSQGRYSYEQYF
V: TRBV7-2; J: TRBJ1-2; D: NA; CDR3: CASSRVRGSYGYTF
V: TRBV12-3/TRBV12-4; J: TRBJ1-5; D: NA; CDR3: CASSPTPGQPQHF
V: TRBV4-2; J: TRBJ2-1; D: TRBD2; CDR3: CASSQESSAGGLSSYNEQFF
V: TRBV9; J: TRBJ2-7; D: NA; CDR3: CASSTYDGSSYEQYF
V: TRBV7-8; J: TRBJ2-2; D: NA; CDR3: CASSLEGPGTGELFF
V: TRBV6-5; J: TRBJ1-6; D: TRBD1; CDR3: CASSPGQGGNSPLHF
V: TRBV28; J: TRBJ1-2; D: NA; CDR3: CASSLEYGYTF
V: TRBV2; J: TRBJ1-4; D: TRBD1; CDR3: CASSQGALEKLFF